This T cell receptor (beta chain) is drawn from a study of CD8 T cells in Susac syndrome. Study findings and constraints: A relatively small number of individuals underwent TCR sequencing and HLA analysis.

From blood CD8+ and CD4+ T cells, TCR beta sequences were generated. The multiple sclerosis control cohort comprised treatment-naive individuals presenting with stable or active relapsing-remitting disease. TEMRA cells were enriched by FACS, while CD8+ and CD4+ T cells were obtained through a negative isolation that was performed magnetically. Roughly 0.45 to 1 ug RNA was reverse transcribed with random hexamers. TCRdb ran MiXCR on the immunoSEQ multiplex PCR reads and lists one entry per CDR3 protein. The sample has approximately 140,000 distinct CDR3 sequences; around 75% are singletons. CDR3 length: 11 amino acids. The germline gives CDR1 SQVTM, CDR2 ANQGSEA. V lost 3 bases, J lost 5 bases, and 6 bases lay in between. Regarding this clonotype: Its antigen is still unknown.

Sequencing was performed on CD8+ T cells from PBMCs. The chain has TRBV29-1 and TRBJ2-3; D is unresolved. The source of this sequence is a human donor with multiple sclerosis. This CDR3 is CSVDYGDTQYF. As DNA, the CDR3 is TGCAGCGTTGATTATGGAGATACGCAGTATTTT.